This paragraph covers one T cell receptor (beta chain) sequence. There is no known antigen for this receptor. No much larger clonotype is one base removed from it; base qualities were not supplied. Library preparation employed 5' RACE. Instrument on record: Illumina HiSeq 2000. A universal primer binding site was introduced by template switching, and a unique molecular identifier was present in the final cDNA, enabling accurate counting of TCR cDNA molecules. Specific primers in the conserved constant-segment region were used to synthesize first-strand cDNA for TCR alpha and beta chains. To control for contamination, each cDNA library was double barcoded with a SMART-Mk sample barcode plus Illumina barcodes. TruSeq adapter sequences and Illumina sample barcodes were added in two successive PCR steps. TCR alpha and beta cDNA libraries were sequenced on the Illumina HiSeq platform with custom primers. Per the source publication's procedure: Unique molecular identifiers were extracted from raw reads with MiGEC, and CDR3 positions were determined with MiXCR. Recombination models were inferred per individual with the repgenHMM and IGoR tools using an EM algorithm. Shared clonotype analysis was performed with the tcR package in R, normalizing sharing by the product of cloneset sizes. To study raw recombination free of thymic and clonal selection effects, out-of-frame nonproductive sequences were analyzed. The public sequencing data were trimmed at Q25 with fastp and processed into clonotypes with MiXCR by TCRdb, which kept only in-frame beta chains. Every CDR3 protein is listed once, alongside the most common genes and DNA of its rows. What appears here as the V and J calls and clone size reflects TCRdb's work, not the paper's. The sample data list 1.5 million to 2 million distinct CDR3 sequences, and about 30% of these were observed just once. Over 0.25% of the sample belongs to the ten largest clones.

CDR1 and CDR2 are read off the germline V gene as SGDLS and YYNGEE. From the cysteine up to the phenylalanine, the CDR3 has a length of 15 residues. Kept here is only the CDR3 DNA, which spans 45 bases and is read in frame from base 1. The V end gives up 3 bases and the J end 2 bases, leaving 5 bases in the junction not matched to a gene. Every donor was a healthy Caucasian. This sample stems from a study of identical twins (TCRdb year 2016). For context, the study as a whole: To test whether fetal clonotypes persist, this study deep-sequenced TCR alpha and beta repertoires from monozygotic twins, from unrelated adults of various ages, and from cord blood. To rule out contamination, replicate twin experiments were performed at different times with different library preparation protocols.

The research as a whole found: Compared with coincidental sharing between unrelated individuals, out-of-frame TCR alpha sequences shared between twins showed an excess of sequences with low generation probability. In beta out-of-frame sequences, excess twin sharing was weaker, because having fewer shared sequences lowered the signal-to-noise ratio. Fewer insertions were carried by abundant cord blood beta clonotypes, a similar but weaker trend appeared in young adult naive repertoires, and no such trend appeared in memory repertoires. In monozygotic twins, out-of-frame TCR alpha sharing was systematically underestimated by recombination models, although the models agreed with sharing between unrelated individuals. Because the same donors could not be followed over many years, the conclusions relied on cross-sectional statistical analysis. Zero-insertion analyses could be partly confounded by invariant T cells such as MAIT and iNKT, though diverse VJ usage argued against such confounding for most clonotypes.

This chain joins TRBV9 to TRBJ2-3, with 8 bases aligning to TRBD1. The material sequenced was cord blood. This TCR came from a newborn girl in good health. The nucleotide sequence is given as TGTGCCAGCAGCGGACAGGGGCAGACCACAGATACGCAGTATTTT. This yields the protein CASSGQGQTTDTQYF.